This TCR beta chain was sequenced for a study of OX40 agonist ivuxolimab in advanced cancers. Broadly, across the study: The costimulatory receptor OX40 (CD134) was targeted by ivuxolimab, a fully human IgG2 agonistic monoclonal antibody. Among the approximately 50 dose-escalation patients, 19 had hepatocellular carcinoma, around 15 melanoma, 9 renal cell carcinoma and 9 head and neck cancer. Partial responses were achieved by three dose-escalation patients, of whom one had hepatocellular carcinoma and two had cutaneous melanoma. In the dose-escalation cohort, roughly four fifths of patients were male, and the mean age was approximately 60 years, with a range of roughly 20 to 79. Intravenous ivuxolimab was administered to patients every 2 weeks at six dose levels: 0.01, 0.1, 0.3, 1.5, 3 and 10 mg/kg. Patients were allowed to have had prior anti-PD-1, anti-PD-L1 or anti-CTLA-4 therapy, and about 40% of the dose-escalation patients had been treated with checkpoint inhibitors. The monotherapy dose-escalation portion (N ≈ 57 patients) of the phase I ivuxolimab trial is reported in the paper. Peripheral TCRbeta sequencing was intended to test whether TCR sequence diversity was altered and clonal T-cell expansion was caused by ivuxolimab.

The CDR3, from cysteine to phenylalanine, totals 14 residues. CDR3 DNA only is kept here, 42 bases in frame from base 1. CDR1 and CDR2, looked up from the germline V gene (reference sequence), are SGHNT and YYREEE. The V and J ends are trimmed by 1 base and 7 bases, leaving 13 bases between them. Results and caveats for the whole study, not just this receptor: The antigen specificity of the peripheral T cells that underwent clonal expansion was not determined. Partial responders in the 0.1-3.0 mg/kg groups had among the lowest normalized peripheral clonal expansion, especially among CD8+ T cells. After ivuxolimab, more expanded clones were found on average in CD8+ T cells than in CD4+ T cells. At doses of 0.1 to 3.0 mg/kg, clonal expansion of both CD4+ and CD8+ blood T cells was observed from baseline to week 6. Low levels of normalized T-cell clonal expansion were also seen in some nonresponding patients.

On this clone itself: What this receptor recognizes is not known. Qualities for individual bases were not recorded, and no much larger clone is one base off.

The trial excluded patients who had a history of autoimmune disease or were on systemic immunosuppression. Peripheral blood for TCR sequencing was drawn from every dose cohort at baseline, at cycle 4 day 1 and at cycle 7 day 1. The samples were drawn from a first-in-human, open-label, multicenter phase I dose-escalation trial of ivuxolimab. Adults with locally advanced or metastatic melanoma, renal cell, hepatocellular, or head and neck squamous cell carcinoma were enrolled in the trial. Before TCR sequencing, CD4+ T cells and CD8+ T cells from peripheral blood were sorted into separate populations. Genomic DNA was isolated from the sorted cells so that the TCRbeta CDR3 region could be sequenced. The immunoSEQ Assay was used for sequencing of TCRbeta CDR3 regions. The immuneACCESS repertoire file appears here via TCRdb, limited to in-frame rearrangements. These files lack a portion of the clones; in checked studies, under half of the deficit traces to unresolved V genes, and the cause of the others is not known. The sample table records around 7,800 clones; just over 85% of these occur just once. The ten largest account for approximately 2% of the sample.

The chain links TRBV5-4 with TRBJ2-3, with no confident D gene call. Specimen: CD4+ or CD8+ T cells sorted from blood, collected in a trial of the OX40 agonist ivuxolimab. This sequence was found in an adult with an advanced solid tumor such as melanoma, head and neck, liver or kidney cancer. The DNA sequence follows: TGTGCCAGCAGCTTGATCCGTGGCGGAAATACGCAGTATTTT. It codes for CASSLIRGGNTQYF.